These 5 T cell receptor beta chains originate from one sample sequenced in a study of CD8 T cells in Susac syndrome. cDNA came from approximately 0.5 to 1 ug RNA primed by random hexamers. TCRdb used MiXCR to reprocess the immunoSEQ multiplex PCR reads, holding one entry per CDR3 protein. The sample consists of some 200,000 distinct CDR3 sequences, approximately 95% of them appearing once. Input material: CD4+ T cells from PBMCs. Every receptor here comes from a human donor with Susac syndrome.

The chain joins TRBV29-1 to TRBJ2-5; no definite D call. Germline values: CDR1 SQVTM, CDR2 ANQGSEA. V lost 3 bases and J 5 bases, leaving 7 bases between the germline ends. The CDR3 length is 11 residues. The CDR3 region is CSVEGSETQYF. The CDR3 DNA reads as TGCAGCGTTGAGGGTTCGGAGACCCAGTACTTC.

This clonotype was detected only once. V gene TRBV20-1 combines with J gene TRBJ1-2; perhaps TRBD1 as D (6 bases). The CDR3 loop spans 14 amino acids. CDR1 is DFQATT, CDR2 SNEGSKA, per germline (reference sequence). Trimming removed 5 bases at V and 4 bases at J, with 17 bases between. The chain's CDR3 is CSARGGGSRYGYTF. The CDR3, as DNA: TGCAGTGCTCGAGGCGGGGGCTCCCGCTATGGCTACACCTTC.

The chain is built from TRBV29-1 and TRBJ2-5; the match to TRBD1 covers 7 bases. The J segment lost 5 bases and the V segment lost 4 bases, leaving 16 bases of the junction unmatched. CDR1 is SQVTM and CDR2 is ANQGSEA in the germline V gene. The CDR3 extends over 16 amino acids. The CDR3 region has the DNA TGCAGCGTTGGACAGGGCGCTCGCTGGTACGAGGAGACCCAGTACTTC. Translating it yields CSVGQGARWYEETQYF.

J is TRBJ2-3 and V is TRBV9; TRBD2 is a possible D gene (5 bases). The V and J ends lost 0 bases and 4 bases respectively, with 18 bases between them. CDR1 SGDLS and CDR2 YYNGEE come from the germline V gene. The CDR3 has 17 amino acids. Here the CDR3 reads CASSVGWSGVGPDTQYF. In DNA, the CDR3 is TGTGCCAGCAGCGTAGGGTGGAGCGGTGTCGGGCCAGATACGCAGTATTTT.

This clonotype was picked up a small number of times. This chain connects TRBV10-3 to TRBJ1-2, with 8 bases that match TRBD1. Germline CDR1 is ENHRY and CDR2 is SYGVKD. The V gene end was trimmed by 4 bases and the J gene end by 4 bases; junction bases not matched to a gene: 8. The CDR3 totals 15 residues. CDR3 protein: CAISGPGGAGYGYTF. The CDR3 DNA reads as TGTGCCATCAGTGGACCAGGGGGCGCCGGCTATGGCTACACCTTC.